This T cell receptor beta chain comes out of a study of long-term antiretroviral therapy in people with HIV. Study-level information: Collection of the earliest samples took place about a decade ahead of the 2015 immediate-ART recommendation. Study-wide results and caveats: Possibly under older ART regimens, blood was drawn between the mid-2000s and the late 2010s. Repertoire composition at all time points was dominated by clones that had expanded before ART.

Trimming pared 5 bases from V and 2 bases from J, leaving 9 bases between. This CDR3 spans 13 amino acids. Germline-derived CDR1 and CDR2 are MNHNS and SASEGT. The run of the v3.0 immunoSEQ assay was at survey level. Assay: immunoSEQ multiplex PCR; the TCRdb copy retains only in-frame clones and omits some. Counted here are 15,000 to 20,000 clones, 76% occurring once; the ten biggest clones make up 15%. Every HIV-positive participant received treatment in the United States. Worth noting for this clone: Antigen: not known.

The receptor was isolated from a woman aged 50 to 60 with HIV. Sequenced here: unsorted PBMCs, sampled just under 2.6 years before starting antiretroviral therapy. The rearrangement uses TRBV6-1 and TRBJ1-1; D perhaps matches TRBD1 (5 bases). CDR3 DNA: TGTGCCAGCAGTTATGACAGAAACACTGAAGCTTTCTTT. This gives the protein CASSYDRNTEAFF.